Listed here are 14 T cell receptor beta chains from one sample, sequenced in a study of OX40 agonist ivuxolimab in advanced cancers. Libraries were prepared by immunoSEQ multiplex PCR; TCRdb keeps only in-frame clonotypes and omits some of them. The sample carries some 66,000 clones, roughly 88% recorded once. The material was CD4+ or CD8+ T cells sorted from blood, obtained in a trial of the OX40 agonist ivuxolimab. The receptors shown here come from an adult with an advanced solid tumor such as melanoma, head and neck, liver or kidney cancer.

The rearrangement uses TRBV28 and TRBJ2-2; 8 positions agree with TRBD1. Trimming cost V 6 bases and J 7 bases; bases outside gene matches: 7. Germline V gene data show CDR1 as MDHEN and CDR2 as SYDVKM. The CDR3 loop spans 14 amino acids. CDR3 DNA: TGTGCCAGCAGCTCGACAGGGGCCGGCGGGGAGCTGTTTTTT. Translating it yields CASSSTGAGGELFF.

The V call is TRBV7-2, the J call TRBJ2-7, with D possibly matching TRBD1 (5 bases). CDR1 and CDR2 (germline): SGHTA, FQGNSA. Trimming took off 2 bases at V and 6 bases at J, with 14 bases between the two ends. The CDR3 consists of 14 residues. The CDR3 reads CASSLTGPNSEQYF. In DNA form, the CDR3 reads TGTGCCAGCAGCTTAACAGGCCCCAACTCCGAGCAGTACTTC.

This clone was detected only once. The genes are TRBV7-8 and TRBJ1-4; TRBD1 agrees at 8 bases. V was pared by 6 bases and J by 7 bases, with 7 bases of the junction left unmatched. Germline V CDR1 and CDR2: SGHVS, FQNEAQ. CDR3 size: 14 residues. In DNA form, the CDR3 reads TGTGCCAGCAGTGCTGCGACAGGGGTTGAAAAACTGTTTTTT. Translating gives CASSAATGVEKLFF.

This sequence joins TRBV5-4 and TRBJ2-7; possibly TRBD1 or TRBD2 for D (5 bases each). Germline values: CDR1 SGHNT, CDR2 YYREEE (reference sequence). Trimming stripped 0 bases from V and 2 bases from J, with 12 bases between. The CDR3 runs to 15 residues. CDR3 nucleotides: TGTGCCAGCAGCTTGGCGGGGCCCGCAACCTACGAGCAGTACTTC. Translation gives CASSLAGPATYEQYF.

The chain carries TRBV2 and TRBJ2-3; 9 bases align to TRBD1. V gave up 7 bases and J gave up 6 bases; unmatched junction bases: 8. The CDR3 has 14 residues. Germline CDR1 reads SNHLY; CDR2 reads FYNNEI. The CDR3 loop is CASTGQGTTDTQYF. Here the CDR3 DNA reads TGTGCCAGCACCGGACAGGGGACCACCGATACGCAGTATTTT.

A single count supports this clone. V is TRBV27 and J is TRBJ1-1; TRBD1 matches 7 bases. Germline CDR1 MNHEY, CDR2 SMNVEV (reference sequence). Trimming cost V 4 bases and J 0 bases; bases outside gene matches: 8. This CDR3 region has 16 residues. CDR3 protein: CASSSSGTAMNTEAFF. The CDR3 DNA sequence: TGTGCCAGCAGTTCCTCCGGGACAGCCATGAACACTGAAGCTTTCTTT.

The V call is TRBV19, the J call TRBJ2-5; TRBD1 agrees at 7 bases. Germline V gene lookup returns CDR1 LNHDA and CDR2 SQIVND (reference sequence). The length of the CDR3 is 15 residues. V was pared by 4 bases and J by 3 bases, with 8 bases of the junction left unmatched. The CDR3 region has the DNA TGTGCCAGTAGTAGCCGGGACAGTCGAAAAGAGACCCAGTACTTC. Its protein product is CASSSRDSRKETQYF.

The chain employs TRBV18 and TRBJ2-7; 15 positions agree with TRBD2. Trimming at V came to 6 bases and at J to 4 bases, leaving 13 bases not matched to a gene. The CDR3 totals 18 residues. Germline V gene data show CDR1 as KGHSH and CDR2 as LQKENI. The CDR3 DNA follows: TGTGCCAGCTCCCCAGGTCGAATGGGACTAGCGGGGGGATACGAGCAGTACTTC. Amino acids: CASSPGRMGLAGGYEQYF.

This clone came up once. The chain is built from TRBV6-5 and TRBJ1-2; the D gene is possibly TRBD1 (6 bases). CDR1 and CDR2 (germline): MNHEY, SVGAGI. V was trimmed by 0 bases and J by 7 bases, leaving 12 bases between them. The CDR3 consists of 14 residues. The CDR3 reads CASSYSDSFRGYTF. Written as DNA, the CDR3 is TGTGCCAGCAGTTACTCGGACAGCTTCCGTGGCTACACCTTC.

The chain links TRBV15 to TRBJ1-1, with D perhaps TRBD1 (6 bases). Deletions cut 0 bases from V and 7 bases from J, with 12 bases between. The germline V gene has CDR1 LNHNV and CDR2 YYDKDF (reference sequence). The CDR3 covers 14 residues. This CDR3 reads CATSRDLWGLEAFF. Here the CDR3 DNA reads TGTGCCACCAGCAGAGACCTCTGGGGGCTTGAAGCTTTCTTT.

The chain employs TRBV7-3 and TRBJ2-7; D is unclear. The germline CDR1 and CDR2 sequences are SGHTA and FQGTGA. Trimming took 5 bases from V and 3 from J, leaving 14 bases between them. CDR3 length: 14 residues. The CDR3 DNA follows: TGTGCCAGCAGCATCCAACACGGCCACTACGAGCAGTACTTC. It codes for CASSIQHGHYEQYF.

This chain connects TRBV6-6 to TRBJ2-5, with 9 bases aligning to TRBD1. Germline-derived CDR1 and CDR2 are MNHNY and SVGAGI (reference sequence). The CDR3 is 15 amino acids. Trimming cost V 5 bases and J 4 bases; bases outside gene matches: 8. The CDR3 protein is CASSLPTGGGETQYF. CDR3 sequence (DNA): TGTGCCAGCAGTCTTCCGACAGGGGGAGGAGAGACCCAGTACTTC.

The chain couples TRBV15 to TRBJ1-2; D possibly corresponds to TRBD1 (5 bases). This CDR3 is built from 16 residues. Trimming took 0 bases from V and 3 from J, leaving 14 bases between them. CDR1 LNHNV and CDR2 YYDKDF come from the germline V gene (reference sequence). CDR3 in amino acids: CATSREGGRMDYGYTF. For the CDR3, the DNA is TGTGCCACCAGCAGAGAGGGGGGGAGAATGGACTATGGCTACACCTTC.

A word on this clone: An end of the junction does not agree with germline; a read error may underlie this. The genes are TRBV20-1 and TRBJ1-2; 9 nucleotides align to TRBD1. The CDR3 is made up of 10 amino acids. The germline V gene has CDR1 DFQATT and CDR2 SNEGSKA (reference sequence). CDR3 residues: CSAPQGAHSF. The CDR3 DNA is TGCAGTGCTCCACAGGGGGCGCATTCCTTC.